A single sample gave rise to the 19 T cell receptor beta chains below, sequenced in a study of blood T cell repertoires in COVID-19 (dated by TCRdb to about 2020). Library creation used the immunoSEQ multiplex PCR assay. TCRdb limited this immuneACCESS table to in-frame rearrangements with V and J called. A share of clones is missing; checked studies link under half to unresolved V genes, and the rest is unexplained. The sample yields about 270,000 clones; less than 90% were counted once. Roughly 3.9% of the sample comes from the top ten. The sample consisted of peripheral blood. The receptors come from a man aged 60 to 75 who had recovered from COVID-19.

The CDR3 protein is CASSQMGGSNSPLHF. CDR3 DNA sequence: TGCGCCAGCAGCCAGATGGGAGGGAGTAATTCACCCCTCCACTTT. The V call is TRBV4-1, the J call TRBJ1-6; no definite D call. Trimming removed 3 bases at V and 6 bases at J, with 12 bases between. From germline, CDR1 is MGHRA and CDR2 YSYEKL. This CDR3 is built from 15 residues.

The V and J genes are TRBV5-6 and TRBJ1-6; 10 bases agree with TRBD1. The CDR3 loop spans 15 amino acids. CDR1 is SGHDT, CDR2 YYEEEE, per germline. V gave up 4 bases and J gave up 10 bases; unmatched junction bases: 8. The CDR3 DNA reads TGTGCCAGCAGCATGGACGACAGGGGGCGGTCACCCCTCCACTTT. This sequence encodes CASSMDDRGRSPLHF.

The rearrangement links TRBV11-2 to TRBJ2-3; D perhaps matches TRBD1 (5 bases). Germline V CDR1 and CDR2: SGHAT, FQNNGV. The CDR3 loop spans 16 amino acids. The V end lost 0 bases, the J end lost 4 bases, and 14 bases lay between the germline ends. CDR3 protein: CASSLDLWGTADTQYF. The CDR3 DNA is TGTGCCAGCAGCTTAGATCTATGGGGCACGGCAGATACGCAGTATTTT. Based on the CDR3 plus reference TRBV11-2 and TRBJ2-3, the full variable domain is EAGVAQSPRYKIIEKRQSVAFWCNPISGHATLYWYQQILGQGPKLLIQFQNNGVVDDSQLPKDRFSAERLKGVDSTLKIQPAKLEDSAVYLCASSLDLWGTADTQYFGPGTRLTVL.

In this sample, this clone turned up once. This chain joins TRBV7-2 and TRBJ1-5, with D perhaps TRBD1 (6 bases). Germline V gene data show CDR1 as SGHTA and CDR2 as FQGNSA. The length of the CDR3 is 15 residues. The V end lost 2 bases, the J end lost 4 bases, and 12 bases lay between the germline ends. DNA of the CDR3: TGTGCCAGCAGCTTAACCCCTCAGGGGAATCAGCCCCAGCATTTT. Translating gives CASSLTPQGNQPQHF.

CDR3 sequence: CASSSRGRVDEQYF. Here the CDR3 DNA reads TGCGCCAGCAGCTCCAGGGGTCGAGTGGACGAGCAGTACTTC. The chain employs TRBV5-1 and TRBJ2-7; D possibly corresponds to TRBD1 (6 bases). Germline CDR1 reads SGHRS; CDR2 reads YFSETQ. This CDR3 has 14 residues. V shed 3 bases and J shed 5 bases, with 15 bases lying between them.

This sequence joins TRBV6-6 and TRBJ1-2; D ambiguous. Germline CDR1 reads MNHNY; CDR2 reads SVGAGI (reference sequence). CDR3 length equals 15 residues. Trimming removed 0 bases from V and 9 bases from J, with 17 bases in between. CDR3 loop: CASSYSLSGGDCYTF. CDR3 nucleotide sequence: TGTGCCAGCAGTTACTCGTTATCGGGCGGGGATTGCTACACCTTC.

This clone occurred a few times. This chain links TRBV30 with TRBJ1-2; a weak D match, TRBD1 (6 bases). The CDR3 consists of 13 residues. The germline V gene encodes CDR1 GTSNPN and CDR2 SVGIG (reference sequence). Deletions cut 5 bases from V and 3 bases from J, with 13 bases between. CDR3: CAWARGRYYGYTF. The CDR3 DNA is TGTGCCTGGGCCAGGGGTAGGTACTATGGCTACACCTTC.

This rearrangement joins TRBV7-6 to TRBJ2-5, with TRBD2 as a possible D gene (8 bases). Germline V gene sequence: CDR1 SGHVS, CDR2 FNYEAQ. This CDR3 has 17 amino acids. V lost 0 bases, J lost 0 bases, and 14 bases lay in between. DNA of the CDR3: TGTGCCAGCAGCTTAGCGGCGGGGGGACAGTACCAAGAGACCCAGTACTTC. It yields the protein CASSLAAGGQYQETQYF.

The chain is built from TRBV5-5 and TRBJ2-3, with 11 bases identical to TRBD2. Germline V CDR1 and CDR2: SGHKS, YYEKEE (reference sequence). The V and J ends lost 4 bases and 9 bases, in that order; junction bases with no gene match: 4. The CDR3 is 13 residues long. The CDR3 DNA follows: TGTGCCAGCAGCCCCCGACTAGCGGGGACGCAGTATTTT. It codes for CASSPRLAGTQYF.

V is TRBV5-8 and J is TRBJ1-1, with 10 bases aligning to TRBD1. Per germline, CDR1 SGHTS and CDR2 YDEGEE. The CDR3 covers 17 residues. The trim removed 4 bases at V and 0 bases at J, leaving 9 bases unmatched. CDR3 protein: CASSLSGDRGLNTEAFF. The CDR3 DNA follows: TGTGCCAGCAGCCTATCGGGGGACAGGGGTTTGAACACTGAAGCTTTCTTT.

The chain has TRBV6-2 or TRBV6-3 and TRBJ1-6, with TRBD1 matching 7 bases. Losses at the gene ends were 6 bases for V and 15 bases for J; bases not matched to a gene: 14. CDR1 MNHEY and CDR2 SVGEGT come from the germline V gene. The CDR3 covers 14 residues. This CDR3 is CASSSHPRDSGLHF. As DNA, the CDR3 is TGTGCCAGCAGCAGCCACCCCCGGGACAGTGGCCTCCACTTT.

The genes are TRBV19 and TRBJ2-2; 9 bases map to TRBD1. The CDR3 has 17 residues. The V and J ends lost 8 bases and 1 base, in that order; junction bases with no gene match: 11. The germline CDR1 and CDR2 sequences are LNHDA and SQIVND (reference sequence). In DNA, the CDR3 is TGTGCCAGTCAAAGGACAGGGGCAAACTTGAACACCGGGGAGCTGTTTTTT. Translated: CASQRTGANLNTGELFF.

This clone was seen only once. CDR3 bases: TGTGCCAGCAGTTTGGGACAGGTCTACACCATATATTTT. It is translated as CASSLGQVYTIYF. The V call is TRBV28, the J call TRBJ1-3; 8 bases map to TRBD1. The germline gives CDR1 MDHEN, CDR2 SYDVKM. The CDR3 sequence is 13 residues long. Trimming took 3 bases from V and 8 from J; bases not matched to a gene: 3.

The rearrangement joins TRBV19 to TRBJ2-1, with D possibly TRBD2 on 6 matching bases. Between the trimmed V and J ends, which lost 4 bases and 4 bases, there was a span of 14 bases. The germline V gene encodes CDR1 LNHDA and CDR2 SQIVND (reference sequence). The CDR3 is 15 residues long. CDR3 nucleotides: TGTGCCAGTAGTAGGGGCGGGGACGGATACAATGAGCAGTTCTTC. Its protein product is CASSRGGDGYNEQFF.

The CDR3 DNA reads TGTGCCAGCAGCGCCGGGACAGGGGGTGCAACTAATGAAAAACTGTTTTTT. Residues: CASSAGTGGATNEKLFF. The chain combines TRBV9 with TRBJ1-4; 11 nucleotides match TRBD1. The V gene end was trimmed by 3 bases and the J gene end by 0 bases; junction bases not matched to a gene: 4. Germline V gene lookup returns CDR1 SGDLS and CDR2 YYNGEE. The CDR3 contains 17 residues.

The chain uses TRBV6-5 and TRBJ1-2; TRBD1 is a possible D gene (6 bases). Between the trimmed V and J ends, which lost 1 base and 3 bases, there was a span of 9 bases. CDR3 length equals 14 residues. Germline values: CDR1 MNHEY, CDR2 SVGAGI. This chain's CDR3 is CASSYLQGYYGYTF. The CDR3 DNA sequence: TGTGCCAGCAGTTACTTGCAGGGGTACTATGGCTACACCTTC.

The rearrangement uses TRBV3-1 (or the pseudogene TRBV3-2) and TRBJ2-5; 10 nucleotides match TRBD1. CDR1 is LGHDT, CDR2 YNNKEL, per germline (reference sequence). The ends lost 4 bases at V and 5 bases at J; junction bases unmatched: 7. The CDR3 totals 15 residues. The CDR3 reads CASSPTGGTGETQYF. In DNA form, the CDR3 reads TGTGCCAGCAGCCCGACAGGGGGCACGGGGGAGACCCAGTACTTC.

The chain is built from TRBV7-2 and TRBJ2-1; the match to TRBD2 covers 7 bases. The CDR3 extends over 17 amino acids. V shed 6 bases, J shed 4 bases, and the junction held 15 bases outside the gene matches. Germline values: CDR1 SGHTA, CDR2 FQGNSA. CDR3 sequence reads: CASRTPGGSGDYNEQFF. DNA of the CDR3: TGTGCCAGCAGAACCCCAGGAGGAAGCGGGGATTACAATGAGCAGTTCTTC. Supplemented by reference TRBV7-2 and TRBJ2-1, the full variable domain reads GAGVSQSPSNKVTEKGKDVELRCDPISGHTALYWYRQSLGQGLEFLIYFQGNSAPDKSGLPSDRFSAERTGGSVSTLTIQRTQQEDSAVYLCASRTPGGSGDYNEQFFGPGTRLTVL.

This chain uses TRBV5-8 with TRBJ2-7; no reliable D call. CDR3 length: 11 amino acids. CDR1 and CDR2 (germline): SGHTS, YDEGEE. V shed 4 bases and J shed 4 bases, with 6 bases lying between them. CDR3 DNA sequence: TGTGCCAGCAGCCCACAGTACGAGCAGTACTTC. Translating gives CASSPQYEQYF.